A single sample gave rise to the 30 T cell receptor beta chains below, sequenced in a study of shared clonotypes between healthy human individuals. The table came from immunoSEQ multiplex PCR; TCRdb's copy has only in-frame clones and leaves some out. Of about 2.3 million clones in the sample, around 92% were seen once. Sequencing was done on a sample of naive CD4+ T cells from PBMCs. Regarding subset: CD45RA+ positively selected. The receptors were sampled from a man in his late teens or twenties in good health. Some clones in this sample may be carry-over from other donors' samples.

This clone was recorded only once. The chain links TRBV2 to TRBJ2-5; the D call may be TRBD1 or TRBD2 (6 bases each). The CDR3 has 13 amino acids. V was trimmed by 7 bases and J by 2 bases, leaving 11 bases between them. CDR1 SNHLY and CDR2 FYNNEI come from the germline V gene. The CDR3 bases are TGTGCCAGCAATAGGGGGGTTCAAGAGACCCAGTACTTC. It yields the protein CASNRGVQETQYF.

The gene calls are TRBV28 and TRBJ2-3, with D maybe TRBD1 (5 bases). Germline loops: CDR1 MDHEN, CDR2 SYDVKM. This CDR3 spans 13 amino acids. Trimming left V 10 bases short and J 6 bases short, with 17 bases between. CDR3 amino acids: CAIQWQGSDTQYF. Written as DNA, the CDR3 is TGTGCCATCCAGTGGCAGGGCTCTGATACGCAGTATTTT.

This rearrangement joins TRBV10-2 to TRBJ1-1, with a tentative D call TRBD1 (5 bases). The V and J ends lost 5 bases and 1 base respectively, with 5 bases between them. The CDR3 covers 12 residues. Germline V gene lookup returns CDR1 WSHSY and CDR2 SAAADI. CDR3 sequence (DNA): TGCGCCAGCAGTAGGGGGAACACTGAAGCTTTCTTT. Its protein is CASSRGNTEAFF.

Points on this clone: Relative to the germline gene, one junction end is altered; a read error may explain this. The chain recombines TRBV11-2 with TRBJ2-7; 9 bases match TRBD1. Germline loops: CDR1 SGHAT, CDR2 FQNNGV. The CDR3 loop spans 12 amino acids. The DNA for the CDR3 is TGTGCCAGCAGCTTAGATAGGACAGGGGTAGCCTTC. Residues: CASSLDRTGVAF.

The V and J genes are TRBV5-1 and TRBJ2-2; 7 bases are a match to TRBD2. The CDR3 is 16 residues long. Germline-derived CDR1 and CDR2 are SGHRS and YFSETQ. The V gene end was trimmed by 3 bases and the J gene end by 2 bases; junction bases not matched to a gene: 7. CDR3 sequence: CASSWEGTANTGELFF. CDR3 nucleotide sequence: TGCGCCAGCAGCTGGGAGGGAACAGCAAACACCGGGGAGCTGTTTTTT.

The CDR3 DNA sequence: TGTGCCAGCAGGCAGGAGTTGGTGGGTGAGCAGTTCTTC. The encoded protein is CASRQELVGEQFF. The chain is built from TRBV2 and TRBJ2-1, with no clear D. This CDR3 region has 13 residues. Germline V gene lookup returns CDR1 SNHLY and CDR2 FYNNEI. V was shortened by 6 bases and J by 9 bases, with 15 bases between the two germline ends. Full variable domain (missing parts from reference TRBV2 and TRBJ2-1): EPEVTQTPSHQVTQMGQEVILRCVPISNHLYFYWYRQILGQKVEFLVSFYNNEISEKSEIFDDQFSVERPDGSNFTLKIRSTKLEDSAMYFCASRQELVGEQFFGPGTRLTVL.

The rearrangement links TRBV6-6 to TRBJ2-3; possible D gene TRBD2, 6 bases. The CDR3 covers 13 residues. Trimming stripped 10 bases from V and 1 base from J, with 12 bases between. Germline CDR1 reads MNHNY; CDR2 reads SVGAGI (reference sequence). CDR3 DNA: TGTGCCACCTCTCGCGGGGGCACAGATACGCAGTATTTT. Protein product: CATSRGGTDTQYF.

V and J are TRBV12-1 and TRBJ1-5; the D call of TRBD1 is as the table states it, not checked on the DNA. TRBV12-1 is a pseudogene locus. The CDR3 is 16 amino acids. The CDR3 DNA follows: TGTGCCAGCAGCACAAGGGACAGGGGGCCTTGCCAGCCCCAGCATTTT. Its protein is CASSTRDRGPCQPQHF.

This chain connects TRBV4-1 to TRBJ2-5; TRBD2 matches 11 bases. Trimming at V came to 1 base and at J to 5 bases, leaving 6 bases not matched to a gene. CDR3 length: 16 amino acids. Germline assignment: CDR1 MGHRA and CDR2 YSYEKL. The CDR3 here is CASSQVASGRRETQYF. The CDR3 DNA reads TGCGCCAGCAGCCAAGTAGCTAGCGGGAGGCGTGAGACCCAGTACTTC.

The table lists this clone with a count of one. This sequence joins TRBV28 and TRBJ2-7, with D possibly matching TRBD2 (5 bases). V dropped 10 bases and J dropped 4 bases, with 17 bases sitting between them. The CDR3 has 13 amino acids. Germline-derived CDR1 and CDR2 are MDHEN and SYDVKM. DNA for the CDR3: TGTGCCATCCGGGCGGGTTCGTCTTACGAGCAGTACTTC. Translated: CAIRAGSSYEQYF.

The chain recombines TRBV7-9 with TRBJ1-1; 7 positions match TRBD1. Germline loops: CDR1 SEHNR, CDR2 FQNEAQ (reference sequence). CDR3 length equals 15 residues. The junction had 7 bases not matched to a gene; V was cut back by 3 bases and J by 3 bases. In nucleotides, the CDR3 is TGTGCCAGCAGCTTTGAAGGGGGCGGGTACACTGAAGCTTTCTTT. Translating it yields CASSFEGGGYTEAFF.

J is TRBJ2-5 and V is TRBV7-9; D is undetermined. The J call is in doubt because the DNA end fits TRBJ2-7 better. Germline V CDR1 and CDR2: SEHNR, FQNEAQ (reference sequence). The length of the CDR3 is 12 residues. The CDR3 DNA follows: TGTGCCAGCAGCTTAGATGGACCCGAGCAGTACTTC. Translated, it gives CASSLDGPEQYF.

The chain has TRBV27 and TRBJ2-1; no firm D call. This CDR3 contains 19 residues. Germline lookup yields CDR1 MNHEY and CDR2 SMNVEV (reference sequence). Trimming cost V 0 bases and J 0 bases, with 18 bases left between them. This chain's CDR3 is CASSLSMWGNLGSYNEQFF. The DNA for the CDR3 is TGTGCCAGCAGTTTATCGATGTGGGGAAATCTAGGCTCCTACAATGAGCAGTTCTTC.

This clone appeared once. The V call is TRBV5-1, the J call TRBJ2-7; no firm D call. Germline V gene lookup returns CDR1 SGHRS and CDR2 YFSETQ. The CDR3 covers 14 residues. Deletions cut 2 bases from V and 0 bases from J, with 9 bases between. CDR3 coding DNA: TGCGCCAGCAGCTTTCCGGAGAGCTCCTACGAGCAGTACTTC. Its translation is CASSFPESSYEQYF.

This chain joins TRBV30 and TRBJ1-4; 7 bases match TRBD1. The CDR3 totals 15 residues. In germline, CDR1 is GTSNPN, CDR2 SVGIG (reference sequence). The ends lost 4 bases at V and 10 bases at J; junction bases unmatched: 15. The CDR3 spells CAWTISNRGGGKLFF. The CDR3 nucleotides read TGTGCCTGGACTATATCCAACAGGGGTGGGGGAAAACTGTTTTTT. The full variable domain, in which reference TRBV30 and TRBJ1-4 provide the parts outside the CDR3, is SQTIHQWPATLVQPVGSPLSLECTVEGTSNPNLYWYRQAAGRGLQLLFYSVGIGQISSEVPQNLSASRPQDRQFILSSKKLLLSDSGFYLCAWTISNRGGGKLFFGSGTQLSVL.

The V gene is TRBV6-1, the J gene TRBJ2-3; D may be TRBD2 (6 bases). The CDR3 spans 17 residues. V dropped 3 bases and J dropped 0 bases, with 16 bases sitting between them. The germline V gene has CDR1 MNHNS and CDR2 SASEGT. CDR3 bases: TGTGCCAGCAGTGATCTGAGGCTAGCGCTTAGCACAGATACGCAGTATTTT. This sequence encodes CASSDLRLALSTDTQYF.

This chain uses TRBV27 with TRBJ2-5, with D uncertain. This CDR3 has 14 amino acids. CDR1 MNHEY and CDR2 SMNVEV come from the germline V gene (reference sequence). V was clipped by 6 bases and J by 5 bases, with 16 bases between them. CDR3 loop: CASSRPGRQETQYF. CDR3 DNA: TGTGCCAGCAGCCGCCCAGGTCGTCAGGAGACCCAGTACTTC.

The chain uses TRBV7-2 and TRBJ2-1; perhaps TRBD2 as D (5 bases). This CDR3 comprises 14 residues. The germline V and J ends were trimmed by 2 bases and 4 bases, with 9 bases remaining between them. Germline CDR1 and CDR2: SGHTA and FQGNSA. This chain's CDR3 is CASSLTPGYNEQFF. The CDR3 DNA is TGTGCCAGCAGCTTAACGCCGGGGTACAATGAGCAGTTCTTC.

The chain carries TRBV28 and TRBJ2-3, with no clear D. The CDR3 totals 18 residues. Germline V gene data show CDR1 as MDHEN and CDR2 as SYDVKM. Trimming removed 4 bases at V and 0 bases at J, with 20 bases between. CDR3 protein: CASSSYLQTTTSTDTQYF. The CDR3 nucleotides are TGTGCCAGCAGTTCCTATCTCCAGACCACGACTAGCACAGATACGCAGTATTTT.

This chain uses TRBV7-2 with TRBJ2-1; 7 positions agree with TRBD2. The CDR3 is made up of 17 amino acids. J lost 8 bases, V lost 2 bases, and 15 bases had no gene match. CDR1 SGHTA and CDR2 FQGNSA come from the germline V gene. The CDR3 DNA reads TGTGCCAGCAGCTTATTAGGGCTAGCGGCCCCTAATGATGAGCAGTTCTTC. Its protein product is CASSLLGLAAPNDEQFF.

V is TRBV7-3 and J is TRBJ2-1; 7 nucleotides agree with TRBD2. This CDR3 region has 14 residues. Germline V gene lookup returns CDR1 SGHTA and CDR2 FQGTGA. The V and J ends lost 0 bases and 6 bases, in that order; junction bases with no gene match: 2. The CDR3 DNA reads TGTGCCAGCAGCTTAACGGCTAGCGGCAATGAGCAGTTCTTC. Residues: CASSLTASGNEQFF.

J is TRBJ2-5 and V is TRBV6-6; TRBD2 aligns across 7 bases. The CDR3 runs to 15 residues. CDR1 and CDR2 (germline): MNHNY, SVGAGI (reference sequence). The trim removed 2 bases at V and 7 bases at J, leaving 10 bases unmatched. Written as DNA, the CDR3 is TGTGCCAGCAGTTACGTGGGGGGGGGAGTTGGGACCCAGTACTTC. Its protein product is CASSYVGGGVGTQYF.

The chain uses TRBV18 and TRBJ2-7; 10 bases line up with TRBD2. The V gene's germline CDR1 is KGHSH and CDR2 LQKENI. This CDR3 is 16 amino acids long. V was pared by 1 base and J by 6 bases, with 9 bases of the junction left unmatched. The CDR3 DNA follows: TGTGCCAGCTCACCACGCCTAGCGGGGGTCGCCCCCGAGCAGTACTTC. Amino acids: CASSPRLAGVAPEQYF.

V gene TRBV7-2 combines with J gene TRBJ2-7, with 9 bases aligning to TRBD2. This CDR3 spans 15 amino acids. Germline lookup yields CDR1 SGHTA and CDR2 FQGNSA. Losses at the gene ends were 5 bases for V and 5 bases for J; bases not matched to a gene: 10. The CDR3 DNA reads as TGTGCCAGCAGCCCAGTCGGGCGGGAGGGAAACGAGCAGTACTTC. Its translation is CASSPVGREGNEQYF.

The chain employs TRBV28 and TRBJ1-5; 11 positions match TRBD1. Trimming cost V 5 bases and J 1 base; bases outside gene matches: 4. The CDR3 is 16 amino acids. Germline V gene lookup returns CDR1 MDHEN and CDR2 SYDVKM. The CDR3 protein is CASSEGQGGSNQPQHF. CDR3 DNA sequence: TGTGCCAGCAGTGAGGGACAGGGGGGAAGCAATCAGCCCCAGCATTTT.

V and J are TRBV28 and TRBJ2-7; 10 bases map to TRBD2. This CDR3 is 14 amino acids long. Germline V gene lookup returns CDR1 MDHEN and CDR2 SYDVKM. The ends lost 4 bases at V and 4 bases at J; junction bases unmatched: 4. CDR3 protein: CASSSPSGRYEQYF. DNA of the CDR3: TGTGCCAGCAGTTCGCCTAGCGGGAGATACGAGCAGTACTTC.

The chain carries TRBV6-5 and TRBJ2-5; 10 bases match TRBD2. The assigned J gene may be wrong: the sequence end matches TRBJ2-7 better. The V gene's germline CDR1 is MNHEY and CDR2 SVGAGI. The CDR3 sequence is 14 residues long. CDR3 residues: CATSRTSGPYEQYF. DNA of the CDR3: TGTGCCACCTCCCGGACTAGCGGACCCTACGAGCAGTACTTC.

The rearrangement uses TRBV6-6 and TRBJ2-5; 8 bases fit TRBD1. Trimming at V came to 8 bases and at J to 4 bases, leaving 12 bases not matched to a gene. This CDR3 contains 15 residues. The germline V gene encodes CDR1 MNHNY and CDR2 SVGAGI (reference sequence). In DNA form, the CDR3 reads TGTGCCAGCGAGAGGGGCAGGGGGCATCCAGAGACCCAGTACTTC. Translating it yields CASERGRGHPETQYF.

The J gene is TRBJ2-1, the V gene TRBV14; D might be TRBD2 (6 bases). Looked up from germline, CDR1 is SGHDN and CDR2 is FVKESK. The CDR3 runs 17 residues. Trimming took 1 base from V and 3 from J, leaving 16 bases between them. CDR3 sequence reads: CASSQGVPAGDYNEQFF. The CDR3, as DNA: TGTGCCAGCAGCCAAGGGGTCCCAGCGGGTGACTACAATGAGCAGTTCTTC.

The chain joins TRBV5-5 to TRBJ2-7; maybe TRBD1 (6 bases). The CDR3 runs to 12 residues. CDR1 and CDR2 (germline): SGHKS, YYEKEE (reference sequence). V lost 7 bases to trimming and J lost 2 bases, with 10 bases between them. The CDR3, as DNA: TGTGCCAGCGAAGAGGGGGCCTACGAGCAGTACTTC. Its translation is CASEEGAYEQYF.